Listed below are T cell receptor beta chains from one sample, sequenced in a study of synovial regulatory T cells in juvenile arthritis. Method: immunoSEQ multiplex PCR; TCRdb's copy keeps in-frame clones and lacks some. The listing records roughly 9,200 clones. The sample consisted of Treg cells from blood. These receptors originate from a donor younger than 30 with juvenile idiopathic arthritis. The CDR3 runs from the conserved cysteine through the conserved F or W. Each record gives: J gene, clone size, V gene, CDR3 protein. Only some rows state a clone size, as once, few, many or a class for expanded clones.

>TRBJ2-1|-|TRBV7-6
CASRGGILAGANEQFF
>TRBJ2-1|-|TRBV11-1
CASSNDRDRQFF
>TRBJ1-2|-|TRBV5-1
CASSPWTGPYGYTF
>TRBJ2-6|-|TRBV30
CAWATGQGNSGANVLTF
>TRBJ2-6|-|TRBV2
CASSEDGQVLTF
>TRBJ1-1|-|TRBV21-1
CASSKRPGAAEAFF
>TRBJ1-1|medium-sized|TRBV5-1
CASSLGGGTEAFF
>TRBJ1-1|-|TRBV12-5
CASGLLPQNTEAFF
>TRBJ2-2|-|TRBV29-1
CSVVGQGTGELFF
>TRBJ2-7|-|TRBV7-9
CASSPNGYEQYF
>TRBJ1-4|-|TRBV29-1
CSVEVKGLSSEKLFF
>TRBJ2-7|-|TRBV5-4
CASSLRDRVLDEQYF
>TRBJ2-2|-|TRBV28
CASSPDGGLLNTGELFF
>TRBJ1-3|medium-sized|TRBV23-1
CASSTTGVYLSGNTIYF
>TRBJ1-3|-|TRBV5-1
CASSVGTGGGNTIYF
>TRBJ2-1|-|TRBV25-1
CASSEVGVTDEQFF
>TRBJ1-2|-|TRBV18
CASSPDRPGRDYGYTF
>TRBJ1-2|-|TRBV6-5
CASSLMGQRGYTF
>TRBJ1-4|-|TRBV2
CASSLIGGGNEKLFF
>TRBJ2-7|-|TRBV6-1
CASSDTLEQYF
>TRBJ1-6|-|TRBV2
CASGLGTGNTPLHF
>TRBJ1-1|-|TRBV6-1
CASSFRQGAGTEAFF
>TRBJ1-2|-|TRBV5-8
CASSLGQGSEGYTF
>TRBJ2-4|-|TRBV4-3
CASSQEGTSGGPLAKNIQYF
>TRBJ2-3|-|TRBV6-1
CASSEAAGGPTDTQYF
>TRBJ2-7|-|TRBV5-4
CASSFRDRPYEQYF
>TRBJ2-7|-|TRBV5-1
CASRDGYSYEQYF
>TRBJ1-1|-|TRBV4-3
CASSQGRDRGTEAFF
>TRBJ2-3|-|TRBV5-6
CASSFSGQATDTQYF
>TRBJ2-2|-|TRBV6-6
CASSYPELGGPGELFF
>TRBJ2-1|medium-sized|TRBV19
CASSKARGPVHAEQFF
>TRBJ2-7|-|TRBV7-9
CASSLDDMTTREQYF
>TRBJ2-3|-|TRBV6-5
CASSYESTDTQYF
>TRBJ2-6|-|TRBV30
CAWSVQGADVLTF
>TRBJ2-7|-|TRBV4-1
CASSLHKGGQYNEQYF